This TCR beta chain was retrieved from a study of T cell responses to AZD1222 COVID-19 vaccine. The CDR3 extends over 15 amino acids. Germline V gene lookup returns CDR1 LGHDT and CDR2 YNNKEL (reference sequence). The V end lost 2 bases, the J end lost 2 bases, and 11 bases lay between the germline ends. Only in-frame clones appear in the TCRdb table, and some are missing; sequencing was by immunoSEQ multiplex PCR. The sample has fewer than 40,000 clones; 88% are singletons. Sample: peripheral blood, taken 28 days after the second dose of the MenACWY control vaccine. This TCR was recovered from an adult who received the MenACWY meningococcal vaccine as a control. The chain uses TRBV3-1 (or the pseudogene TRBV3-2) and TRBJ2-3; D is possibly TRBD2 (5 bases). CDR3 residues: CASSQITGITDTQYF. CDR3 bases: TGTGCCAGCAGCCAAATCACGGGAATCACAGATACGCAGTATTTT.